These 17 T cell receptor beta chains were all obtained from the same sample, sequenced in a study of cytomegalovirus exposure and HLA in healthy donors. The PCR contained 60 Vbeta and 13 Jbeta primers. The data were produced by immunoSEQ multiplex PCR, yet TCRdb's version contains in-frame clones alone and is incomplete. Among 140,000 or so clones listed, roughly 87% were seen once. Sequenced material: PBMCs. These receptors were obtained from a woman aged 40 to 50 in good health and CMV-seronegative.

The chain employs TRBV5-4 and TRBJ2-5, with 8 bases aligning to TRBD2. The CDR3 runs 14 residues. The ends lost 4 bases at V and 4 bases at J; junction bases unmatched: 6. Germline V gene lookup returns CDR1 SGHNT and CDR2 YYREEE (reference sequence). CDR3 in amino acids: CASSQSGSPETQYF. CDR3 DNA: TGTGCCAGCAGCCAGAGCGGGAGCCCAGAGACCCAGTACTTC.

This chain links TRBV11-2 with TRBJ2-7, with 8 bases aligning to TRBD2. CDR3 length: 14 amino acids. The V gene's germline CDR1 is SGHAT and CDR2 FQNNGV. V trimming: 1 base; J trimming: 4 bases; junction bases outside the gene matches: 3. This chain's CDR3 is CASSLAGGQYEQYF. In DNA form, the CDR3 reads TGTGCCAGCAGCTTAGCGGGAGGGCAGTACGAGCAGTACTTC.

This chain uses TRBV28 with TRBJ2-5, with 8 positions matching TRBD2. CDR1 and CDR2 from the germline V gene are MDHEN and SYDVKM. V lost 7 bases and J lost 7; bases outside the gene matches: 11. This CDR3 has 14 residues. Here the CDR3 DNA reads TGTGCCAGCATCTTAGGGACTAGTAATCCGACCCAGTACTTC. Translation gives CASILGTSNPTQYF. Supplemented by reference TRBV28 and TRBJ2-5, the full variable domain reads DVKVTQSSRYLVKRTGEKVFLECVQDMDHENMFWYRQDPGLGLRLIYFSYDVKMKEKGDIPEGYSVSREKKERFSLILESASTNQTSMYLCASILGTSNPTQYFGPGTRLLVL.

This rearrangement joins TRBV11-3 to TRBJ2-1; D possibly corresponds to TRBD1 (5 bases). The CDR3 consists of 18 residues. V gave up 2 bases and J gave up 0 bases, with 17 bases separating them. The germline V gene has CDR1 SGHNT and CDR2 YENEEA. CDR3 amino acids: CASSLRGLGVGSYNEQFF. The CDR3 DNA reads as TGTGCCAGCAGCTTAAGGGGCCTAGGGGTGGGCTCCTACAATGAGCAGTTCTTC.

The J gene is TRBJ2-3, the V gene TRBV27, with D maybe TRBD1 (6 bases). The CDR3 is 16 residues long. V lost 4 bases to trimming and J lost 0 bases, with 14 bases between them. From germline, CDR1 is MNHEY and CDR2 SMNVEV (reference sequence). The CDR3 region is CASSSQWGPSTDTQYF. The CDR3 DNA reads TGTGCCAGCAGTTCCCAATGGGGGCCTAGCACAGATACGCAGTATTTT.

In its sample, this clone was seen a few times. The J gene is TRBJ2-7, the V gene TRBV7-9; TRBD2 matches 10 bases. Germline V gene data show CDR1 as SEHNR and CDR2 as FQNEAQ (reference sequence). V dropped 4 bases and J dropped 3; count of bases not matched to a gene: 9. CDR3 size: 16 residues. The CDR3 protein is CASSWAPSGSGYEQYF. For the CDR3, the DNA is TGTGCCAGCAGCTGGGCTCCTAGCGGGAGTGGCTACGAGCAGTACTTC.

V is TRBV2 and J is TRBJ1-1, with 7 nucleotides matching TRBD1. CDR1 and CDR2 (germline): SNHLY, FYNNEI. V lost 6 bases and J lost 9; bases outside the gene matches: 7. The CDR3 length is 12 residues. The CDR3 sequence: CASSEGARQAFF. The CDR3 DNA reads TGTGCCAGCAGCGAGGGGGCAAGGCAAGCTTTCTTT. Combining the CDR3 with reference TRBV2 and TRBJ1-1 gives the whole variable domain EPEVTQTPSHQVTQMGQEVILRCVPISNHLYFYWYRQILGQKVEFLVSFYNNEISEKSEIFDDQFSVERPDGSNFTLKIRSTKLEDSAMYFCASSEGARQAFFGQGTRLTVV.

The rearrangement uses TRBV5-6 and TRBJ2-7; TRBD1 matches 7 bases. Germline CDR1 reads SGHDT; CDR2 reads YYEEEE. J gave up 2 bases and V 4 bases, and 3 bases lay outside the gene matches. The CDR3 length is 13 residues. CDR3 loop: CASSKGQTYEQYF. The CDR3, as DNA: TGTGCCAGCAGCAAGGGACAGACCTACGAGCAGTACTTC. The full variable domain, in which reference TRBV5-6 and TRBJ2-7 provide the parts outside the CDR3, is DAGVTQSPTHLIKTRGQQVTLRCSPKSGHDTVSWYQQALGQGPQFIFQYYEEEERQRGNFPDRFSGHQFPNYSSELNVNALLLGDSALYLCASSKGQTYEQYFGPGTRLTVT.

In DNA, the CDR3 is TGTGCCAGCAGCTCGACAGGGGACAATCAGCCCCAGCATTTT. Translating gives CASSSTGDNQPQHF. The chain joins TRBV11-3 to TRBJ1-5; TRBD1 aligns across 8 bases. Per the germline V gene, CDR1 is SGHNT and CDR2 is YENEEA. The J segment lost 3 bases and the V segment lost 4 bases, leaving 2 bases of the junction unmatched. This CDR3 spans 14 amino acids. Filled out from reference TRBV11-3 and TRBJ1-5, the complete variable domain reads EAGVVQSPRYKIIEKKQPVAFWCNPISGHNTLYWYLQNLGQGPELLIRYENEEAVDDSQLPKDRFSAERLKGVDSTLKIQPAELGDSAVYLCASSSTGDNQPQHFGDGTRLSIL.

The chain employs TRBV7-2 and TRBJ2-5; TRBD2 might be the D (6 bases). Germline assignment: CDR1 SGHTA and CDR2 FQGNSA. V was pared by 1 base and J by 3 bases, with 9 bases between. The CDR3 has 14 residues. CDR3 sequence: CASSLVGGEETQYF. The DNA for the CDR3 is TGTGCCAGCAGCTTAGTGGGCGGGGAAGAGACCCAGTACTTC.

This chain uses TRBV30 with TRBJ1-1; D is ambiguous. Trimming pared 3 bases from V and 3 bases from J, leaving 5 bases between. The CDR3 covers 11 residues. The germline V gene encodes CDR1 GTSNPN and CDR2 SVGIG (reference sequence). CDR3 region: CAWRADTEAFF. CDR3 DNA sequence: TGTGCCTGGAGAGCTGACACTGAAGCTTTCTTT.

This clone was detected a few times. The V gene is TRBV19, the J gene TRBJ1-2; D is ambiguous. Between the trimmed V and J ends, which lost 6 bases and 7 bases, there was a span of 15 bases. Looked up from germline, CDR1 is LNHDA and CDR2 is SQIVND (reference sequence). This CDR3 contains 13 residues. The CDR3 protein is CASSHGPGLGYTF. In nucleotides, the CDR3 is TGTGCCAGTAGCCACGGACCTGGACTTGGCTACACCTTC.

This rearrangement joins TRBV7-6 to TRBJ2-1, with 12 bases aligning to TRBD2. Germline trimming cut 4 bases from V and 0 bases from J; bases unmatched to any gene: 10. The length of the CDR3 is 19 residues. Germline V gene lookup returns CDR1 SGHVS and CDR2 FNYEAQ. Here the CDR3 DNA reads TGTGCCAGCAGCTACACCTCCGGGACTAGCGGGCCCTCCTACAATGAGCAGTTCTTC. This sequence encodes CASSYTSGTSGPSYNEQFF.

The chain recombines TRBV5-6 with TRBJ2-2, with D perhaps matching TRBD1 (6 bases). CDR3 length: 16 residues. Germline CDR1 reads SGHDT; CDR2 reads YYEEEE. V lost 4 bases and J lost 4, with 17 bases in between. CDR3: CASSALTGRSTGELFF. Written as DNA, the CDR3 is TGTGCCAGCAGCGCATTGACAGGCAGAAGCACCGGGGAGCTGTTTTTT.

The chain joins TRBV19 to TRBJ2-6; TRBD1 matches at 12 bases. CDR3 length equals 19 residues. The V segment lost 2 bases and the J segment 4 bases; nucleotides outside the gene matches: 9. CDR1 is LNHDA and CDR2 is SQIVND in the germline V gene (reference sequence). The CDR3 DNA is TGTGCCAGTAGTATAAGGGGGGACAGGGGGCGGGCAGGGGCCAACGTCCTGACTTTC. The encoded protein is CASSIRGDRGRAGANVLTF.

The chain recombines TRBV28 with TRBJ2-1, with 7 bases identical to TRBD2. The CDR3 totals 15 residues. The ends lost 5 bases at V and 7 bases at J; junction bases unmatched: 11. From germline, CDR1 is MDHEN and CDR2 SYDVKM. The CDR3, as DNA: TGTGCCAGCAGTGATCTAGCGGCAGGGAGGAATGAGCAGTTCTTC. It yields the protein CASSDLAAGRNEQFF.

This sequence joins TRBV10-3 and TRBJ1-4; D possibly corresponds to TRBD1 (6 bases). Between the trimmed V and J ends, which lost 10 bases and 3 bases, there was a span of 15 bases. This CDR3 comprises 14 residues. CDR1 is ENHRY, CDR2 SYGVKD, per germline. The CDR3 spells CATFGGQANEKLFF. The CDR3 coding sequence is TGTGCCACATTCGGGGGGCAGGCTAATGAAAAACTGTTTTTT.